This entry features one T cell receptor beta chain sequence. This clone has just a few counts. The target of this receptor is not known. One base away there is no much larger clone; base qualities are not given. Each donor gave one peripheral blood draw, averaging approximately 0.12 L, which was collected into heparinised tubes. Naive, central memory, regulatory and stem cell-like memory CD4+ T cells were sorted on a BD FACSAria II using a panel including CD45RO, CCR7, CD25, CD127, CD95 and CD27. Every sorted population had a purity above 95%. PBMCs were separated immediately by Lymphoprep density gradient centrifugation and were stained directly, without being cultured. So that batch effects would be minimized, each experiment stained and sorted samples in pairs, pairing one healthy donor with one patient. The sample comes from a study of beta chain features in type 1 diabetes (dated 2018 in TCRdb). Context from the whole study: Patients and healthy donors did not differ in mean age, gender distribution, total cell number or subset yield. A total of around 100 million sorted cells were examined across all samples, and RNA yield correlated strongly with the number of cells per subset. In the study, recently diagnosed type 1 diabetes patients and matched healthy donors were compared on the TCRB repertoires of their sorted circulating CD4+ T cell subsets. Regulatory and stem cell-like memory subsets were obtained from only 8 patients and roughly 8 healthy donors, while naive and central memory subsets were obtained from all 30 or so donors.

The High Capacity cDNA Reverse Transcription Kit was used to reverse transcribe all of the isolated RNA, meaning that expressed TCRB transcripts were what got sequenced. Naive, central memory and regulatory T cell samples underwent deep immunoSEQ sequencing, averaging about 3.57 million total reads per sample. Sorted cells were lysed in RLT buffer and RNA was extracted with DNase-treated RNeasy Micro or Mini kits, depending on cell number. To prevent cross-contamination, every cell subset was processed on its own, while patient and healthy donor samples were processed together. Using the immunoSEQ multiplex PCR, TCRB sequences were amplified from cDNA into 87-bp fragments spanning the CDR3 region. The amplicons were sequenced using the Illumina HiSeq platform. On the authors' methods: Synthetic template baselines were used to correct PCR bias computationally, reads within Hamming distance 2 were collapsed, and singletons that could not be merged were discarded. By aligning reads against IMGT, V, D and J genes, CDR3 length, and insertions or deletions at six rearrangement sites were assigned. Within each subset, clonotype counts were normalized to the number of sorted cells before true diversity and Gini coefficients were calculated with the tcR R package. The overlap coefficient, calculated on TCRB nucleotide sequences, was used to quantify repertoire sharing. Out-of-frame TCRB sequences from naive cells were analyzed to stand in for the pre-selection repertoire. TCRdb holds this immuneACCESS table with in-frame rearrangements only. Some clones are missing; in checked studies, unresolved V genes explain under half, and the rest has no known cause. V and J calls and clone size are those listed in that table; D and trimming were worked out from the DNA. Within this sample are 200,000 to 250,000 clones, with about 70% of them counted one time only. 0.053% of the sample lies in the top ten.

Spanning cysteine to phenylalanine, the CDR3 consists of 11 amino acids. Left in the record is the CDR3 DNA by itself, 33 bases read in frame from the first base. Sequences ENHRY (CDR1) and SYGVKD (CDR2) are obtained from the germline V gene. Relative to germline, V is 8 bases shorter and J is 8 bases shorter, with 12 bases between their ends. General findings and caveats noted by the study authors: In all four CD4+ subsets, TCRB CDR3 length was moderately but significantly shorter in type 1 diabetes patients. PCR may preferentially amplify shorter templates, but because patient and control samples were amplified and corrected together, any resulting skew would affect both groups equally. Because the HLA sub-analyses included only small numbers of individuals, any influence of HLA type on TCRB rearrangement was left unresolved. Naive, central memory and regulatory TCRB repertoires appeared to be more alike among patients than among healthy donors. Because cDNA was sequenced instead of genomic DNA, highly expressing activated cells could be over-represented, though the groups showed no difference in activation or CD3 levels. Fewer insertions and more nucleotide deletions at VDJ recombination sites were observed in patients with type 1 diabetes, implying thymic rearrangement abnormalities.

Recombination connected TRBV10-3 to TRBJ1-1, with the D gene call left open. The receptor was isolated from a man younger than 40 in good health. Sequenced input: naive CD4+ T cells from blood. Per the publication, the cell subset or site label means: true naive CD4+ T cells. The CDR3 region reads CAIVTDGEAFF. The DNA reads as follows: TGTGCCATCGTTACGGATGGCGAAGCTTTCTTT.